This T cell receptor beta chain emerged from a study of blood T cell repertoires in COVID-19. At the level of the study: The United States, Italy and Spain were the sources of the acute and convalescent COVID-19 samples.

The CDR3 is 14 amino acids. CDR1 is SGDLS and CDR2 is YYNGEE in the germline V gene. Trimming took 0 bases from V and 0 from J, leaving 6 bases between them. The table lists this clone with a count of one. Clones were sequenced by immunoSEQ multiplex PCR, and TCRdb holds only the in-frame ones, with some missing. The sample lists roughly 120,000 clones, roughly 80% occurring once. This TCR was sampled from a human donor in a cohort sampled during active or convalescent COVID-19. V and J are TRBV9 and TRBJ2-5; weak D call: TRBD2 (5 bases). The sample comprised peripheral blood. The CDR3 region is CASSVGGYQETQYF. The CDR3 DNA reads TGTGCCAGCAGCGTAGGAGGGTACCAAGAGACCCAGTACTTC.